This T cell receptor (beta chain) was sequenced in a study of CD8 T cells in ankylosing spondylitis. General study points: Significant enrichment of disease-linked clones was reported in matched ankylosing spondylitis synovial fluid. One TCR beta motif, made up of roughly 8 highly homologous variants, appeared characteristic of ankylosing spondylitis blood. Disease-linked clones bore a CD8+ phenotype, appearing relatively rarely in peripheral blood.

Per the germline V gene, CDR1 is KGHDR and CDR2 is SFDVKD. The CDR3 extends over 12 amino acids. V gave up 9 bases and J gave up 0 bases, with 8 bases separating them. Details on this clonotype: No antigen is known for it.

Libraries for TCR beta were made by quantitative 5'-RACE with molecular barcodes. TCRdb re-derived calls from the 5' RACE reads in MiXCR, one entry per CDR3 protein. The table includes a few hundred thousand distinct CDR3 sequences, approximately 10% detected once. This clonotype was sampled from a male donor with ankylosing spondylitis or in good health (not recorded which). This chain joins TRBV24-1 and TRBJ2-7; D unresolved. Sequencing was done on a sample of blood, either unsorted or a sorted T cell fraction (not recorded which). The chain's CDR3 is CATQGSSYEQYF. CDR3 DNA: TGTGCCACCCAAGGTAGCTCCTACGAGCAGTACTTC.